The 17 T cell receptor beta chains below were found in one sample sequenced in a study of early T cells in non-severe SARS-CoV-2 infection. TCRdb called the 5' RACE reads again in MiXCR, with one record for every CDR3 protein. The profile shows 20,000 to 25,000 distinct CDR3 sequences, 3.6% of them singletons. Sequenced input: whole blood. These receptors all come from an adult who was a healthcare worker with PCR-confirmed SARS-CoV-2 infection or an uninfected control (not recorded which).

This clonotype was recorded many times. J is TRBJ2-1 and V is TRBV12-3 or TRBV12-4, with 8 nucleotides matching TRBD2. This CDR3 has 15 amino acids. V was pared by 5 bases and J by 0 bases, with 3 bases of the junction left unmatched. The CDR3 sequence is CASSPAGVSYNEQFF. The CDR3, as DNA: TGTGCCAGCAGTCCAGCGGGGGTCTCCTACAATGAGCAGTTCTTC.

This clonotype came up many times. The V call is TRBV5-1, the J call TRBJ1-6, with no clear D. The CDR3 consists of 15 residues. Trimming cost V 0 bases and J 9 bases, with 13 bases left between them. Germline CDR1 and CDR2: SGHRS and YFSETQ. The CDR3 DNA follows: TGCGCCAGCAGCTTGGACTCCGGCTACGGTTCACCCCTCCACTTT. Protein product: CASSLDSGYGSPLHF.

Ten or more counts support this clonotype. The chain uses TRBV9 and TRBJ2-5; D is uncertain. The CDR3 totals 11 residues. V was cut by 0 bases and J by 7 bases, with 4 bases left in between. Germline CDR1 is SGDLS and CDR2 is YYNGEE. The CDR3 region has the DNA TGTGCCAGCAGCGTAGGCGGGACCCAGTACTTC. The encoded protein is CASSVGGTQYF.

This clonotype was recorded at least ten times. J is TRBJ1-4 and V is TRBV6-5, with a possible D match to TRBD1 (6 bases). Trimming pared 5 bases from V and 2 bases from J, leaving 9 bases between. Per germline, CDR1 MNHEY and CDR2 SVGAGI. This CDR3 has 14 amino acids. The CDR3: CASSRTETNEKLFF. The CDR3 DNA follows: TGTGCCAGCAGTAGGACAGAGACTAATGAAAAACTGTTTTTT.

At least ten counts were recorded for this clonotype. The rearrangement uses TRBV4-3 and TRBJ1-1, with unresolved D. V gave up 0 bases and J gave up 3 bases, with 14 bases separating them. The V gene's germline CDR1 is LGHNA and CDR2 YSLEER. There are 16 residues in the CDR3. The CDR3 loop is CASSQESGFLYTEAFF. CDR3 coding DNA: TGCGCCAGCAGCCAAGAATCTGGGTTTCTGTACACTGAAGCTTTCTTT.

This clonotype was seen only a few times. The V and J genes are TRBV9 and TRBJ1-1; D possibly corresponds to TRBD1 (5 bases). The CDR3 spans 17 residues. Germline V gene data show CDR1 as SGDLS and CDR2 as YYNGEE. Trimming left V 0 bases short and J 1 base short, with 16 bases between. The CDR3 DNA reads as TGTGCCAGCAGCGTAGACCCCCCTACAGGCACGAACACTGAAGCTTTCTTT. Protein: CASSVDPPTGTNTEAFF.

The sample holds many counts of this clonotype. The chain combines TRBV9 with TRBJ2-3, with D uncertain. Germline CDR1 is SGDLS and CDR2 is YYNGEE. The CDR3 runs 14 residues. The V end was cut by 2 bases, the J end by 1 base, with 8 bases between. CDR3 in DNA: TGTGCCAGCAGCGTTTTTCAGGGCACAGATACGCAGTATTTT. Translated: CASSVFQGTDTQYF.

This clonotype has just a few counts. This sequence joins TRBV5-1 and TRBJ2-7, with a tentative D call TRBD2 (6 bases). Trimming took off 0 bases at V and 2 bases at J, with 9 bases between the two ends. The CDR3 is made up of 14 amino acids. Germline CDR1 is SGHRS and CDR2 is YFSETQ. CDR3 amino acids: CASSLASDAYEQYF. The CDR3 bases are TGCGCCAGCAGCTTGGCTAGCGATGCCTACGAGCAGTACTTC.

This chain links TRBV6-5 with TRBJ2-1; the D gene is possibly TRBD2 (6 bases). The CDR3 contains 11 residues. V was trimmed by 8 bases and J by 9 bases, leaving 11 bases between them. Germline V gene data show CDR1 as MNHEY and CDR2 as SVGAGI. CDR3 sequence reads: CASRRDVEQFF. The CDR3 DNA reads TGTGCCAGCCGGAGGGACGTTGAGCAGTTCTTC.

This clonotype came up many times. This sequence joins TRBV4-2 and TRBJ2-7, with 9 bases aligning to TRBD2. V trimming: 4 bases; J trimming: 2 bases; junction bases outside the gene matches: 6. The CDR3 loop spans 15 amino acids. Germline V CDR1 and CDR2: LGHNA, YNFKEQ. CDR3 sequence: CASSLTWTSAYEQYF. The CDR3 DNA reads as TGTGCCAGCAGCCTCACCTGGACTAGCGCCTACGAGCAGTACTTC.

This clonotype was seen ten or more times. The rearrangement links TRBV20-1 to TRBJ2-2; TRBD1 is a possible D gene (6 bases). Germline assignment: CDR1 DFQATT and CDR2 SNEGSKA (reference sequence). Deletions cut 5 bases from V and 2 bases from J, with 12 bases between. The CDR3 loop spans 14 amino acids. In DNA form, the CDR3 reads TGCAGTGCTTCCGGGACATCCAACACCGGGGAGCTGTTTTTT. This gives the protein CSASGTSNTGELFF.

The rearrangement joins TRBV4-3 to TRBJ2-5; a weak D match, TRBD1 (5 bases). The CDR3 length is 15 residues. The V end was cut by 0 bases, the J end by 5 bases, with 13 bases between. Germline CDR1 reads LGHNA; CDR2 reads YSLEER. The CDR3 spells CASSQDLGPGETQYF. The CDR3 region has the DNA TGCGCCAGCAGCCAAGATCTCGGCCCAGGGGAGACCCAGTACTTC.

This clonotype was recorded at least ten times. This chain joins TRBV7-9 and TRBJ2-5; TRBD1 matches at 7 bases. This CDR3 is built from 16 residues. The germline gives CDR1 SEHNR, CDR2 FQNEAQ (reference sequence). Trimming took 4 bases from V and 2 from J; bases not matched to a gene: 10. CDR3 amino acids: CASSSRQGDRQETQYF. In nucleotides, the CDR3 is TGTGCCAGCAGCTCCCGACAGGGTGACCGACAAGAGACCCAGTACTTC.

This rearrangement joins TRBV6-6 to TRBJ2-7; D not resolved. The CDR3 runs 13 residues. V lost 0 bases, J lost 4 bases, and 7 bases lay in between. Germline V lookup: CDR1 MNHNY, CDR2 SVGAGI (reference sequence). CDR3 sequence: CASSYSNHYEQYF. The CDR3 DNA sequence: TGTGCCAGCAGTTACTCGAACCATTACGAGCAGTACTTC.

There are a few counts of this clonotype. The chain uses TRBV7-9 and TRBJ2-1; 8 bases agree with TRBD1. The germline CDR1 and CDR2 sequences are SEHNR and FQNEAQ (reference sequence). This CDR3 contains 16 residues. Trimming removed 6 bases from V and 0 bases from J; junction bases left unmatched: 7. The CDR3 reads CASRSGTGSSYNEQFF. DNA of the CDR3: TGTGCCAGCAGATCCGGGACAGGTAGCTCCTACAATGAGCAGTTCTTC.

There are many counts of this clonotype. V gene TRBV5-6 combines with J gene TRBJ2-3, with D unresolved. Germline-derived CDR1 and CDR2 are SGHDT and YYEEEE. The V end lost 0 bases, the J end lost 0 bases, and 11 bases lay between the germline ends. CDR3 length equals 16 residues. The CDR3 nucleotides read TGTGCCAGCAGCTTGGGGTGGCCCACTAGCACAGATACGCAGTATTTT. Its translation: CASSLGWPTSTDTQYF.

This clonotype was seen repeatedly, ten times or more. The chain recombines TRBV14 with TRBJ2-5; D is ambiguous. V was cut by 5 bases and J by 5 bases, with 15 bases left in between. The CDR3 covers 14 residues. Germline lookup yields CDR1 SGHDN and CDR2 FVKESK. CDR3 protein: CASSFGRWQETQYF. The CDR3 bases are TGTGCCAGCAGCTTCGGACGGTGGCAGGAGACCCAGTACTTC.